This T cell receptor (beta chain) was identified during a study of primary melanoma T cells and metastatic recurrence. Assay used: immunoSEQ multiplex PCR; TCRdb lists only in-frame clones, some missing. The data hold approximately 1,300 clones, with over 80% observed a single time. Trimming removed 3 bases from V and 8 bases from J; junction bases left unmatched: 6. Germline V gene sequence: CDR1 SQVTM, CDR2 ANQGSEA. This CDR3 is 14 amino acids long. Sequences were obtained from melanoma tumor tissue. This sequence joins TRBV29-1 and TRBJ2-1, with 11 bases that match TRBD2. The sequence was obtained from a human donor with melanoma. CDR3 in amino acids: CSVEALAGGDEQFF. CDR3 nucleotides: TGCAGCGTTGAGGCGCTAGCGGGAGGCGATGAGCAGTTCTTC.